A selection of T cell receptor beta chains follows, all from one sample in a study of blood T cell repertoires in COVID-19. Data came from immunoSEQ multiplex PCR; TCRdb stores just in-frame clones and leaves some out. The table lists about 150,000 clones, about 90% of them singletons, with around 6.1% in the top ten. Sequences were obtained from peripheral blood. These receptors all stem from a man older than 75 with acute or convalescent COVID-19. CDR3s include the opening cysteine and the closing phenylalanine or tryptophan. D genes are given only for firm matches. The size field is filled for only some rows; it gives once, few, many or a size class.

size	V	J	D	CDR3	DNA
.	TRBV5-1	TRBJ1-1	.	CASSLATGRDTEAFF	TGCGCCAGCAGCTTGGCAACGGGGAGGGACACTGAAGCTTTCTTT
.	TRBV10-3	TRBJ2-5	TRBD2	CAISPSGSQETQYF	TGTGCCATCTCGCCTAGCGGATCCCAAGAGACCCAGTACTTC
few	TRBV27	TRBJ1-3	TRBD1	CASSPGTGRNTIYF	TGTGCCAGCAGTCCGGGGACAGGGAGAAACACCATATATTTT
.	TRBV6-5	TRBJ1-1	.	CASRERHDALEAFF	TGTGCCAGCAGAGAGAGACACGATGCTCTTGAAGCTTTCTTT
.	TRBV6-6	TRBJ1-5	TRBD1	CASSYQGQGSNQPQHF	TGTGCCAGCAGTTACCAGGGACAGGGGAGCAATCAGCCCCAGCATTTT
.	TRBV6-5	TRBJ2-3	.	CASSNGPGFTDTQYF	TGTGCCAGCAGTAATGGGCCGGGGTTTACAGATACGCAGTATTTT
.	TRBV5-6	TRBJ2-1	.	CASSWGTSEQFF	TGTGCCAGCAGCTGGGGGACAAGTGAGCAGTTCTTC
once	TRBV9	TRBJ2-1	TRBD1	CASSPRQGSYNEQFF	TGTGCCAGCAGCCCCCGACAGGGATCCTACAATGAGCAGTTCTTC
.	TRBV4-2	TRBJ1-5	.	CASSQEGGANQPQHF	TGTGCCAGCAGCCAAGAAGGGGGGGCCAATCAGCCCCAGCATTTT
.	TRBV11-2	TRBJ1-1	TRBD1	CASTLGDRATEAFF	TGTGCCAGCACCCTAGGGGACAGGGCGACTGAAGCTTTCTTT
.	TRBV19	TRBJ2-2	TRBD1	CASSIQGADTGELFF	TGTGCCAGTAGTATACAGGGGGCGGACACCGGGGAGCTGTTTTTT